Below are 15 T cell receptor beta chains sequenced from a single sample in a study of shared clonotypes between healthy human individuals. TCRdb's table, derived via immunoSEQ multiplex PCR, lists solely in-frame clones and lacks some. The repertoire consists of over a million clones, with roughly 97% occurring once and the leading ten covering more than 0.9%. Input material: naive CD4+ T cells sorted from blood. Stated subset: CD45RA+ positively selected. The source of these receptors is a man aged 25-45 years in good health.

The chain is built from TRBV19 and TRBJ2-2; either TRBD1 or TRBD2 may fit D (5 bases each). V lost 5 bases and J 6 bases, leaving 19 bases between the germline ends. Per the germline V gene, CDR1 is LNHDA and CDR2 is SQIVND (reference sequence). The length of the CDR3 is 16 residues. This CDR3 is CASSGLPGPPSGELFF. The DNA for the CDR3 is TGTGCCAGTAGTGGGTTACCGGGACCCCCGTCCGGGGAGCTGTTTTTT.

This chain links TRBV6-1 with TRBJ1-5; no reliable D call. The CDR3 is made up of 14 amino acids. Germline values: CDR1 MNHNS, CDR2 SASEGT. The germline V and J ends were trimmed by 5 bases and 0 bases, with 8 bases remaining between them. This CDR3 reads CASSSTHSNQPQHF. The CDR3 nucleotides are TGTGCCAGCAGTTCTACCCATAGCAATCAGCCCCAGCATTTT.

This chain links TRBV15 with TRBJ2-3; 8 bases line up with TRBD2. The CDR3 totals 16 residues. With V trimmed by 0 bases and J by 1 base, 3 bases remained unmatched. Per the germline V gene, CDR1 is LNHNV and CDR2 is YYDKDF (reference sequence). CDR3 amino acids: CATSRDHGRGTDTQYF. The DNA for the CDR3 is TGTGCCACCAGCAGAGATCACGGGAGGGGCACAGATACGCAGTATTTT.

V is TRBV10-3 and J is TRBJ2-6; D unresolved. The V end was cut by 2 bases, the J end by 0 bases, with 8 bases between. Germline V gene data show CDR1 as ENHRY and CDR2 as SYGVKD. The length of the CDR3 is 16 residues. For the CDR3, the DNA is TGTGCCATCAGTGAGCTATCCCACTCTGGGGCCAACGTCCTGACTTTC. Protein product: CAISELSHSGANVLTF.

CDR3 bases: TGTGCCAGCAGTGGGGGCGTAGGTGGCCAGTACTTC. Its translation is CASSGGVGGQYF. This sequence joins TRBV2 and TRBJ2-5, with D tentatively TRBD1 (5 bases). This CDR3 comprises 12 residues. From germline, CDR1 is SNHLY and CDR2 FYNNEI. V lost 4 bases to trimming and J lost 10 bases, with 13 bases between them.

This chain joins TRBV11-1 and TRBJ1-1; D not certain. The CDR3 covers 13 residues. Trimming stripped 5 bases from V and 5 bases from J, with 12 bases between. Germline V lookup: CDR1 SGHAT, CDR2 FQDESV (reference sequence). The CDR3 loop reads CASSPEAGTEAFF. In nucleotides, the CDR3 is TGTGCCAGCAGCCCCGAAGCGGGAACTGAAGCTTTCTTT.

This clone appeared once. Other DNA variants within this sample encode the same CDR3. The CDR3, as DNA: TGTGCCAGCTCACCCGGACTAGCGGACCAAGAGACCCAGTACTTC. Its translation is CASSPGLADQETQYF. The chain is built from TRBV18 and TRBJ2-5, with TRBD2 matching 10 bases. J lost 0 bases, V lost 3 bases, and 1 base had no gene match. This CDR3 has 15 residues. The germline V gene has CDR1 KGHSH and CDR2 LQKENI.

The V gene is TRBV7-9, the J gene TRBJ2-1; 8 bases line up with TRBD1. The CDR3 loop spans 16 amino acids. Germline loops: CDR1 SEHNR, CDR2 FQNEAQ (reference sequence). J was trimmed by 4 bases and V by 3 bases; bases with no gene match: 8. The CDR3 protein is CASSLALGQEYNEQFF. CDR3 nucleotides: TGTGCCAGCAGCTTGGCGCTGGGACAGGAGTACAATGAGCAGTTCTTC.

J is TRBJ2-5 and V is TRBV5-1; no clear D gene. Germline V gives CDR1 SGHRS, CDR2 YFSETQ. Trimming shortened V by 4 bases and J by 3 bases, and 13 bases separated the two germline ends. The CDR3 covers 14 residues. CDR3 sequence reads: CASSGITVEETQYF. The CDR3 DNA reads as TGCGCCAGCAGCGGAATTACAGTTGAAGAGACCCAGTACTTC.

This rearrangement joins TRBV5-4 to TRBJ2-7; TRBD2 aligns across 12 bases. The CDR3 is 17 amino acids. Germline values: CDR1 SGHNT, CDR2 YYREEE (reference sequence). V shed 2 bases and J 3 bases; nucleotides not matched to a gene: 9. The CDR3 nucleotides read TGTGCCAGCAGCTTCGGACTAGCGGGACCGAATAACTACGAGCAGTACTTC. Residues: CASSFGLAGPNNYEQYF.

This clone was picked up one time. The V call is TRBV14, the J call TRBJ2-1, with D perhaps matching TRBD2 (6 bases). This CDR3 comprises 19 residues. The ends were cut back, 1 base at V and 0 bases at J, with 19 bases in the middle. Germline CDR1 is SGHDN and CDR2 is FVKESK. In DNA, the CDR3 is TGTGCCAGCAGCCAAGTGTCTATCTTTTGGGGGGACTCCTACAATGAGCAGTTCTTC. Amino acid sequence: CASSQVSIFWGDSYNEQFF.

This rearrangement joins TRBV30 to TRBJ2-2; D may be TRBD2 (5 bases). The CDR3 sequence is 13 residues long. V was shortened by 0 bases and J by 3 bases, with 5 bases between the two germline ends. From germline, CDR1 is GTSNPN and CDR2 SVGIG (reference sequence). CDR3 DNA: TGTGCCTGGAGTGTACTAGACACCGGGGAGCTGTTTTTT. It is translated as CAWSVLDTGELFF.

V and J are TRBV11-3 and TRBJ2-3; 12 bases fit TRBD2. V was clipped by 1 base and J by 3 bases; unmatched bases: 14. The germline V gene has CDR1 SGHNT and CDR2 YENEEA. The CDR3 runs to 20 residues. CDR3 bases: TGTGCCAGCAGCTTAGGGGACCTATCTCGACTAGCGGGAGTTACAGATACGCAGTATTTT. Translated: CASSLGDLSRLAGVTDTQYF.

The chain is built from TRBV11-2 and TRBJ1-5; D is undetermined. Trimming removed 6 bases at V and 5 bases at J, with 11 bases between. The CDR3 covers 13 residues. Germline loops: CDR1 SGHAT, CDR2 FQNNGV. This CDR3 is CASSPAPDQPQHF. Written as DNA, the CDR3 is TGTGCCAGCAGTCCGGCCCCGGATCAGCCCCAGCATTTT.

As DNA, the CDR3 is TGTGCCAGCACTCCAACAGGGAAAAGAACCTACGAGCAGTACTTC. It is translated as CASTPTGKRTYEQYF. The chain carries TRBV11-2 and TRBJ2-7; possibly TRBD1 for D (6 bases). The CDR3 loop spans 15 amino acids. Germline loops: CDR1 SGHAT, CDR2 FQNNGV. Trimming shortened V by 7 bases and J by 2 bases, and 18 bases separated the two germline ends.